This TCR beta chain was sequenced for a study of blood T cell repertoires in COVID-19. Across the whole study: Samples taken during acute and convalescent COVID-19 were collected in the United States, Italy and Spain. PBMCs, B-cell-depleted T cells, or T cells were the source of the cDNA or gDNA that made up the material.

In the study's own analysis: Quantification of nucleated cells was approximated via reference gene primer amplification. Sequencing used immunoSEQ multiplex PCR; TCRdb keeps in-frame clones, though not all of them. The V and J calls and clone size are taken from that table; D and trimming were inferred from the DNA. The sample contains under 130,000 clones, 80% to 90% of which appear only once. The sample taken for sequencing was peripheral blood. This receptor was identified in a woman aged 55-70 years with acute or convalescent COVID-19.

The CDR3 coding sequence is TGTGCCAGCAGTGCAGGGTCCTACGCCACTGAAGCTTTCTTT. It yields the protein CASSAGSYATEAFF. The rearrangement links TRBV2 to TRBJ1-1, with TRBD1 as a possible D gene (5 bases). Germline V gene data show CDR1 as SNHLY and CDR2 as FYNNEI. The V end was cut by 4 bases, the J end by 4 bases, with 13 bases between. This CDR3 is 14 amino acids long.